The TCR beta chain described here comes from a study of identical twins. With no exceptions, donors were healthy Caucasians. This clonotype was seen a few times. A single record per CDR3 protein comes from TCRdb applying MiXCR to the 5' RACE reads. There are fewer than 650,000 distinct CDR3 sequences in the sample; just over 7% occur only once, and 1.6% lies in the top ten. With 6 bases clipped from V and 4 bases from J, the junction kept 4 bases outside the gene matches. This CDR3 is 14 amino acids long. These sequences were also reported in another study, on yellow fever vaccine responses in identical twins.

The sequencing sample was made of PBMCs. The chain combines TRBV12-3 or TRBV12-4 with TRBJ2-3; 10 nucleotides agree with TRBD2. This TCR was recovered from a woman aged 18 to 35 in good health. The CDR3 DNA reads as TGTGCCAGCAGGCTAGCGGGAGTGGCAGATACGCAGTATTTT. Protein: CASRLAGVADTQYF.